The next 8 T cell receptor beta chains were all read from a single sample in a study of cytomegalovirus exposure and HLA in healthy donors. Clones were sequenced by immunoSEQ multiplex PCR, and TCRdb holds only the in-frame ones, with some missing. The sample includes about 340,000 clones, 86% seen only once; the top ten take around 0.84%. The sample comprised PBMCs. The source is a woman between 18 and 29 years old in good health and CMV-seronegative.

The genes are TRBV27 and TRBJ2-1; D is possibly TRBD1 (5 bases). The CDR3 runs to 11 residues. V gave up 6 bases and J gave up 7 bases, with 7 bases separating them. Germline-derived CDR1 and CDR2 are MNHEY and SMNVEV (reference sequence). CDR3 in DNA: TGTGCCAGCAGCCAGGGTAATGAGCAGTTCTTC. It specifies CASSQGNEQFF.

The V gene is TRBV5-1, the J gene TRBJ2-1; perhaps TRBD2 as D (5 bases). V was trimmed by 0 bases and J by 6 bases, leaving 10 bases between them. Germline V gives CDR1 SGHRS, CDR2 YFSETQ. The CDR3 runs to 14 residues. The CDR3 loop reads CASSLGASSNEQFF. The CDR3 nucleotides are TGCGCCAGCAGCTTGGGGGCTAGCAGCAATGAGCAGTTCTTC.

This chain connects TRBV27 to TRBJ2-1; possible D gene TRBD1, 6 bases. The V gene lost 2 bases and the J gene lost 6 bases, with 14 bases spanning the gap. Per the germline V gene, CDR1 is MNHEY and CDR2 is SMNVEV (reference sequence). This CDR3 region has 15 residues. CDR3 nucleotide sequence: TGTGCCAGCAGTTTAAGGGCCGGACAGTTCAATGAGCAGTTCTTC. Protein product: CASSLRAGQFNEQFF.

The chain is built from TRBV27 and TRBJ2-7; D might be TRBD1 (6 bases). V lost 3 bases to trimming and J lost 7 bases, with 13 bases between them. The length of the CDR3 is 13 residues. The germline gives CDR1 MNHEY, CDR2 SMNVEV (reference sequence). CDR3 coding DNA: TGTGCCAGCAGTTTTGTAGGGGGTGGGGAGCAGTACTTC. Amino acid sequence: CASSFVGGGEQYF.

V is TRBV4-3 and J is TRBJ2-7, with 12 bases fitting TRBD2. This CDR3 region has 16 residues. Trimming took 1 base from V and 2 from J; bases not matched to a gene: 3. Germline CDR1 LGHNA, CDR2 YSLEER. The chain's CDR3 is CASSQGLAGGPYEQYF. DNA of the CDR3: TGCGCCAGCAGCCAAGGCCTAGCGGGAGGGCCCTACGAGCAGTACTTC.

V gene TRBV29-1 combines with J gene TRBJ2-7; a weak D match, TRBD1 (6 bases). The CDR3 is 12 residues long. V was shortened by 4 bases and J by 2 bases, with 9 bases between the two germline ends. The V gene's germline CDR1 is SQVTM and CDR2 ANQGSEA. The CDR3 bases are TGCAGCGTTGGGACAGCCACCTACGAGCAGTACTTC. Its protein product is CSVGTATYEQYF.

V is TRBV28 and J is TRBJ2-7; 7 nucleotides match TRBD1. Germline V lookup: CDR1 MDHEN, CDR2 SYDVKM. This CDR3 is 14 amino acids long. Losses at the gene ends were 5 bases for V and 0 bases for J; bases not matched to a gene: 4. This chain's CDR3 is CASSGQASSYEQYF. CDR3 DNA sequence: TGTGCCAGCAGTGGACAGGCCAGCTCCTACGAGCAGTACTTC.

The CDR3 DNA sequence: TGCGCCAGCAGCCACGGGACTACCTACAATGAGCAGTTCTTC. Residues: CASSHGTTYNEQFF. V is TRBV5-1 and J is TRBJ2-1, with 7 bases lining up with TRBD2. The V and J ends lost 4 bases and 2 bases, in that order; junction bases with no gene match: 3. CDR1 SGHRS and CDR2 YFSETQ come from the germline V gene. This CDR3 is 14 amino acids long.